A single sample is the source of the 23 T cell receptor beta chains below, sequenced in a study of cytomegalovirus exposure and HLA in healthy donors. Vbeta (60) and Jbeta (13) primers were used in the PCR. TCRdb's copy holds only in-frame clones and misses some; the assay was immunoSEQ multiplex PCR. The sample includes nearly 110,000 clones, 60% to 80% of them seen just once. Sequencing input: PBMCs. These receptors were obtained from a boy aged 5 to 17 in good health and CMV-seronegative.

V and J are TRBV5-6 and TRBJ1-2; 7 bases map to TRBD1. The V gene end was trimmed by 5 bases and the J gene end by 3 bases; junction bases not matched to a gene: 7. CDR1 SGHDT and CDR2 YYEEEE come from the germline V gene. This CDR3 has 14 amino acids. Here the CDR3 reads CASSRDRTDYGYTF. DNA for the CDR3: TGTGCCAGCAGTCGGGACAGAACAGACTATGGCTACACCTTC.

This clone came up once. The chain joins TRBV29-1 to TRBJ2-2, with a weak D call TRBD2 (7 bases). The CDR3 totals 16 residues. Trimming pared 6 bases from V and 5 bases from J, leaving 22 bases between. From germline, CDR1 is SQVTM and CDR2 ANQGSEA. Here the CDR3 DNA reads TGCAGCGTGCCGCCGCCGGGGGGCCTAGGAACCGGGGAGCTGTTTTTT. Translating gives CSVPPPGGLGTGELFF.

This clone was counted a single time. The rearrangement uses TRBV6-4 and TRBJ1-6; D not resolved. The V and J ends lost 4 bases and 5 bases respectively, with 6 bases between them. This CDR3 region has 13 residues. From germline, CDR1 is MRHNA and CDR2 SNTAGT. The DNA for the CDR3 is TGTGCCAGCAGTGTGCGGGATAATTCACCCCTCCACTTT. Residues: CASSVRDNSPLHF.

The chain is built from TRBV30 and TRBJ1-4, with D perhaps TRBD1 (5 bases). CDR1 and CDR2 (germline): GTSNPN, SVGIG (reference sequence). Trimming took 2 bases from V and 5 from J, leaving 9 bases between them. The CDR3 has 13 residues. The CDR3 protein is CAWSWGVNEKLFF. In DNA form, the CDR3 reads TGTGCCTGGAGTTGGGGGGTAAATGAAAAACTGTTTTTT.

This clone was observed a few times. Here the CDR3 DNA reads TGCGCCAGCAGCCCGACAGTGAACACTGAAGCTTTCTTT. This sequence encodes CASSPTVNTEAFF. V and J are TRBV4-1 and TRBJ1-1, with a possible D match to TRBD1 (5 bases). Germline CDR1 reads MGHRA; CDR2 reads YSYEKL. The V and J ends lost 4 bases and 0 bases respectively, with 6 bases between them. This CDR3 comprises 13 residues.

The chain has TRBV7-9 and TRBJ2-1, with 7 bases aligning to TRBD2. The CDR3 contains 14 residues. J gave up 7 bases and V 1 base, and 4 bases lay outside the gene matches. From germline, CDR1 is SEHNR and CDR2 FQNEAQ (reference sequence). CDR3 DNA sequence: TGTGCCAGCAGCTTAGTTGCTAGCGGTAATGAGCAGTTCTTC. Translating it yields CASSLVASGNEQFF.

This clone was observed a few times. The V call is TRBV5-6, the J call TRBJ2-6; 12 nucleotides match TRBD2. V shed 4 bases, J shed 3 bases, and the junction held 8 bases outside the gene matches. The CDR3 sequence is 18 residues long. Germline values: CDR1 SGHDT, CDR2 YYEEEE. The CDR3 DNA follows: TGTGCCAGCAGCATGCGACTAGCGGGAGTCTATGGGGCCAACGTCCTGACTTTC. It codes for CASSMRLAGVYGANVLTF. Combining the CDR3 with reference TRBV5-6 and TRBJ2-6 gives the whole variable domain DAGVTQSPTHLIKTRGQQVTLRCSPKSGHDTVSWYQQALGQGPQFIFQYYEEEERQRGNFPDRFSGHQFPNYSSELNVNALLLGDSALYLCASSMRLAGVYGANVLTFGAGSRLTVL.

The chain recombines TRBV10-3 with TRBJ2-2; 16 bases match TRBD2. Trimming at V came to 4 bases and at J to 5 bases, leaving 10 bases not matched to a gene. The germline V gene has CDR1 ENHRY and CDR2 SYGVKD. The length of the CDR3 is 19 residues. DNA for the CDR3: TGTGCCATCAGTGTCGCCGGGACTAGCGGGGGGGCGGTTACCGGGGAGCTGTTTTTT. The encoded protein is CAISVAGTSGGAVTGELFF.

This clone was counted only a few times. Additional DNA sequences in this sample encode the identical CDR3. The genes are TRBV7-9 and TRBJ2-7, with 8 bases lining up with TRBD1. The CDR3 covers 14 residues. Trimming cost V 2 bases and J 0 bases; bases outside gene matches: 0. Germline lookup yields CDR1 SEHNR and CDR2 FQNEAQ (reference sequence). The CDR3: CASSLTGGSYEQYF. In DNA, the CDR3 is TGTGCCAGCAGCTTAACAGGGGGCTCCTACGAGCAGTACTTC.

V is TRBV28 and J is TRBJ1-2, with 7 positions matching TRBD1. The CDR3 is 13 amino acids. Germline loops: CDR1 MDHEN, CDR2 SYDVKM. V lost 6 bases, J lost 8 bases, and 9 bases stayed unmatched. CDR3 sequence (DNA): TGTGCCAGCAGATCACAGGGGCTGGGGGGCTACACCTTC. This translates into CASRSQGLGGYTF.

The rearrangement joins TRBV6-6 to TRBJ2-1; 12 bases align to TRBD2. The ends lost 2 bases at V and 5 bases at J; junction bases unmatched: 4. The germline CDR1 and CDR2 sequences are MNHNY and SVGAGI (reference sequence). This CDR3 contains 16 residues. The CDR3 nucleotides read TGTGCCAGCAGTTACCCTAGCGGGGGGGCCAACAATGAGCAGTTCTTC. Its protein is CASSYPSGGANNEQFF.

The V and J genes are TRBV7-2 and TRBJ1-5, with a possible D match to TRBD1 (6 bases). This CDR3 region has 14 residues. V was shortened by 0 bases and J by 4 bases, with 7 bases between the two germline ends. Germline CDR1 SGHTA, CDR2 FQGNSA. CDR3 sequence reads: CASSLAGANQPQHF. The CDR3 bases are TGTGCCAGCAGCTTAGCGGGGGCGAATCAGCCCCAGCATTTT.

The CDR3 sequence is CASSADSGGNEKLFF. CDR3 nucleotide sequence: TGTGCCAGCAGCGCGGACAGTGGCGGGAATGAAAAACTGTTTTTT. This sequence joins TRBV7-9 and TRBJ1-4, with D possibly TRBD1 on 6 matching bases. Germline-derived CDR1 and CDR2 are SEHNR and FQNEAQ (reference sequence). The ends were cut back, 5 bases at V and 5 bases at J, with 15 bases in the middle. The CDR3 runs to 15 residues.

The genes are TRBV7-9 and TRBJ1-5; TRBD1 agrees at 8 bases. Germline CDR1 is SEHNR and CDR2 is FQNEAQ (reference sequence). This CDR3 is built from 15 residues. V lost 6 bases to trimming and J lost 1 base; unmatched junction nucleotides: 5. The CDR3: CASSSGQGSNQPQHF. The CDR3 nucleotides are TGTGCCAGCAGTTCCGGACAGGGCAGCAATCAGCCCCAGCATTTT.

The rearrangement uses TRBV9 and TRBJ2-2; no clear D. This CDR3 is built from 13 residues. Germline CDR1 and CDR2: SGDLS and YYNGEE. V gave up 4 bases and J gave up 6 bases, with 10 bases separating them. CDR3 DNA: TGTGCCAGCAGCCCCCTGACATCCGGGGAGCTGTTTTTT. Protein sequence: CASSPLTSGELFF.

The CDR3 protein is CSVIFGGRAEQYF. The CDR3, as DNA: TGCAGCGTTATTTTCGGCGGGAGGGCCGAGCAGTACTTC. The V gene is TRBV29-1, the J gene TRBJ2-7; TRBD2 agrees at 9 bases. With V trimmed by 5 bases and J by 6 bases, 8 bases remained unmatched. Germline lookup yields CDR1 SQVTM and CDR2 ANQGSEA. The CDR3 extends over 13 amino acids.

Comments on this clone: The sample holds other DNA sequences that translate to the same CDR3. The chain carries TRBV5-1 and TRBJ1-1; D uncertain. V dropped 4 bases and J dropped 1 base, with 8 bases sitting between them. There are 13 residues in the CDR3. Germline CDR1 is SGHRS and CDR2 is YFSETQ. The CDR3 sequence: CASSRDTNTEAFF. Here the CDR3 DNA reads TGCGCCAGCAGCCGCGACACGAACACTGAAGCTTTCTTT.

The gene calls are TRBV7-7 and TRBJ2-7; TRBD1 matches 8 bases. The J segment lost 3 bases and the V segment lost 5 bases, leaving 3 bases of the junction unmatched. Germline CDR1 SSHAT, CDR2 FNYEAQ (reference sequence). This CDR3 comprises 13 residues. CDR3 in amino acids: CASSRGQGYEQYF. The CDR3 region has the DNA TGTGCCAGCAGCCGCGGACAGGGCTACGAGCAGTACTTC.

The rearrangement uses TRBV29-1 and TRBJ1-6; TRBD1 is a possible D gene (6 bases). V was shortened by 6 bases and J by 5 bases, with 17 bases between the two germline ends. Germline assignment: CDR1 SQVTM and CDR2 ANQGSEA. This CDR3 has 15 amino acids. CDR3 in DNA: TGCAGCGTAGCCACGACAGGCGACAATAATTCACCCCTCCACTTT. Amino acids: CSVATTGDNNSPLHF.

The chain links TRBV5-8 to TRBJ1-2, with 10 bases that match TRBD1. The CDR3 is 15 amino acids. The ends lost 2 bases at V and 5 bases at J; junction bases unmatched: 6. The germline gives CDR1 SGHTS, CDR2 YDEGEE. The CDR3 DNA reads TGTGCCAGCAGCTTCCGGGACAGGGGAATTTATGGCTACACCTTC. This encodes CASSFRDRGIYGYTF.

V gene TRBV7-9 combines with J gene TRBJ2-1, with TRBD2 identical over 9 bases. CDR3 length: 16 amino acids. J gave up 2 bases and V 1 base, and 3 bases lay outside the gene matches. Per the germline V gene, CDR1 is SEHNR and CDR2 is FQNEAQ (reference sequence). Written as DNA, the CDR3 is TGTGCCAGCAGCTTAGGGCGGGAGGGGCCCTACAATGAGCAGTTCTTC. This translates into CASSLGREGPYNEQFF.

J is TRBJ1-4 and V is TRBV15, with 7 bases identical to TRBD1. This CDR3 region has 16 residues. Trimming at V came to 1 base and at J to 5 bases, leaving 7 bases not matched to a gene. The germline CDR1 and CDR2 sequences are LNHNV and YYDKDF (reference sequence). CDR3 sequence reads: CATSRAAGQRNEKLFF. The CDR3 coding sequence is TGTGCCACCAGCAGAGCCGCGGGACAGAGAAATGAAAAACTGTTTTTT.

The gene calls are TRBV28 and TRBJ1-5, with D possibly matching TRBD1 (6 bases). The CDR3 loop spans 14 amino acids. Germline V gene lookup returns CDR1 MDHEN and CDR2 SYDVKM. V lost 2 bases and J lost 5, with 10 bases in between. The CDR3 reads CASSLGQSYQPQHF. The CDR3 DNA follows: TGTGCCAGCAGTTTAGGACAGTCCTATCAGCCCCAGCATTTT.